This T cell receptor (beta chain) was recorded in a study of blood T cells in healthy people across ages. Germline V CDR1 and CDR2: SGHTS, YDEGEE. The CDR3 covers 14 residues. Trimming cost V 3 bases and J 3 bases, with 12 bases left between them. This clonotype was observed at least ten times. Its antigen remains unidentified. A second PCR, run for roughly 7 to 11 cycles, used a sample-barcoded 5' primer plus a J-beta primer mix. TCRdb independently ran MiXCR on the 5' RACE reads; one entry per CDR3 protein. The sample has around 1.1 million distinct CDR3 sequences; roughly two fifths are singletons. About 10 milliliters of peripheral blood were drawn from each donor into EDTA-treated tubes. Per sample, at least 5.5 micrograms of total RNA were extracted. Whole-study results and caveats: Roughly linear age-related decline in beta diversity appeared, significant by age around 36.

This sequence originates from a young man in good health. The sequenced sample consisted of blood. The chain couples TRBV5-8 to TRBJ1-2, with D possibly matching TRBD1 (5 bases). CDR3 DNA: TGTGCCAGCAGCTACCGAGGGGTTGACTATGGCTACACCTTC. Translation gives CASSYRGVDYGYTF.